This TCR beta chain was recovered during a study of blood T cell repertoires in COVID-19. As for the study in general: PBMCs, B-cell-depleted T cells, or T cells were the source of the cDNA or gDNA that made up the material.

Germline CDR1 reads MGHDK; CDR2 reads SYGVNS. This CDR3 is built from 13 residues. After removal of 6 bases from V and 2 bases from J, the junction contained 1 base not matched to a gene. Source study methods: Quantification of nucleated cells was approximated via reference gene primer amplification. Sequencing was performed with immunoSEQ multiplex PCR; in TCRdb, only in-frame clones are kept and a portion is missing. V and J calls plus clone size are reproduced from that table; the DNA served to infer D and trimming. This sample has 200,000 to 250,000 clones; about 90% occur once, and the top ten carry around 2.8%. This clone has more than one count but fewer than ten.

The sample comprised peripheral blood. The rearrangement joins TRBV25-1 to TRBJ2-7, with 10 bases aligning to TRBD1. The TCR sequence derives from an older woman with acute or convalescent COVID-19. CDR3 DNA: TGTGCCAGCAGGACAGGGGGCGCCTACGAGCAGTACTTC. As protein: CASRTGGAYEQYF.